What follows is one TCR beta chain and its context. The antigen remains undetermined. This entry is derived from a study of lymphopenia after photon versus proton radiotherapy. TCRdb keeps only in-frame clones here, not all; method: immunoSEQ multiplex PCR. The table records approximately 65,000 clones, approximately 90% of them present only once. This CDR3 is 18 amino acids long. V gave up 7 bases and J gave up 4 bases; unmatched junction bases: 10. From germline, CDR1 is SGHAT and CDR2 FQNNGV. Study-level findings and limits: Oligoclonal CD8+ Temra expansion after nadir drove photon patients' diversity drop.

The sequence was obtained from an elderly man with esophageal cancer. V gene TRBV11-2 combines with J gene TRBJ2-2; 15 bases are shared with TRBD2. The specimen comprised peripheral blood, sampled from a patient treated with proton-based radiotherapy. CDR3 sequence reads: CASTRTSGRAMLTGELFF. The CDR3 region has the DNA TGTGCCAGCACCCGGACTAGCGGGAGGGCCATGCTCACCGGGGAGCTGTTTTTT.